This is a list of T cell receptor beta chains from one sample in a study of CD4 and CD8 cells across lung adenocarcinoma regions. TCRdb re-called the PCR reads with MiXCR, one entry per CDR3 protein. This sample has 3,700 or so distinct CDR3 sequences, with approximately 63% found just once. Sequencing input: CD4+ T cells from the center of a lung tumor. The receptors stem from a male donor with lung adenocarcinoma. The CD4 and CD8 labels of this study may be unreliable. Both conserved end residues are part of each CDR3. The order of the fields is J gene, CDR3 length, D gene, V gene, CDR3 protein. The D gene is left open where the match is weak.

j_gene: TRBJ2-1
len: 13
d_gene: .
v_gene: TRBV7-3
CDR3aa: CASSEFLTNEQFF

j_gene: TRBJ2-1
len: 14
d_gene: TRBD2
v_gene: TRBV6-1
CDR3aa: CASSEGGSQETQFF

j_gene: TRBJ2-1
len: 15
d_gene: TRBD2
v_gene: TRBV11-1
CDR3aa: CASSPGTSGHLEQFF

j_gene: TRBJ1-3
len: 13
d_gene: .
v_gene: TRBV6-5
CDR3aa: CASSWTFGNTIYF

j_gene: TRBJ2-2
len: 15
d_gene: .
v_gene: TRBV6-1
CDR3aa: CASTRDRIITGELFF

j_gene: TRBJ1-2
len: 15
d_gene: TRBD1
v_gene: TRBV10-3
CDR3aa: CAIHDNSGTAYGYTF

j_gene: TRBJ2-1
len: 13
d_gene: .
v_gene: TRBV6-1
CDR3aa: CASSEAWVGEQFF

j_gene: TRBJ2-1
len: 14
d_gene: TRBD1
v_gene: TRBV6-1
CDR3aa: CASSKDRGSYEQFF

j_gene: TRBJ2-3
len: 16
d_gene: .
v_gene: TRBV6-1
CDR3aa: CASRGWGACGKDTQYF

j_gene: TRBJ2-1
len: 17
d_gene: TRBD2
v_gene: TRBV4-1
CDR3aa: CASSQGDPTSVYNEQFF

j_gene: TRBJ1-1
len: 13
d_gene: TRBD1
v_gene: TRBV6-1
CDR3aa: CASRDRGDTEAFF

j_gene: TRBJ2-5
len: 12
d_gene: .
v_gene: TRBV7-8
CDR3aa: CASTPLGKTQYF

j_gene: TRBJ2-1
len: 11
d_gene: .
v_gene: TRBV7-6
CDR3aa: CASSTGTEQFF

j_gene: TRBJ2-5
len: 16
d_gene: TRBD2
v_gene: TRBV7-2
CDR3aa: CASSSTSGGALNEQLF

j_gene: TRBJ1-5
len: 13
d_gene: .
v_gene: TRBV4-1
CDR3aa: CASSQTGLQPQHF

j_gene: TRBJ2-7
len: 14
d_gene: .
v_gene: TRBV7-2
CDR3aa: CASSFTTGSYEQYF

j_gene: TRBJ2-2
len: 12
d_gene: .
v_gene: TRBV9
CDR3aa: CATGRFTGELFF

j_gene: TRBJ1-2
len: 17
d_gene: .
v_gene: TRBV9
CDR3aa: CASSVASHRRVNDGYTF

j_gene: TRBJ2-7
len: 15
d_gene: TRBD1
v_gene: TRBV11-2
CDR3aa: CASSYGQGASYEQYF

j_gene: .
len: 13
d_gene: .
v_gene: TRBV10-2
CDR3aa: CASSEAGYYEQYF

j_gene: TRBJ2-1
len: 17
d_gene: TRBD2
v_gene: TRBV7-9
CDR3aa: CASSLAGLAGGRNEQFF

j_gene: TRBJ2-3
len: 18
d_gene: .
v_gene: TRBV6-6
CDR3aa: CASSHQSGYSKTADTQYF

j_gene: .
len: 15
d_gene: TRBD2
v_gene: TRBV7-7
CDR3aa: CASSLAPGLQYEQYF

j_gene: TRBJ2-2
len: 15
d_gene: TRBD2
v_gene: TRBV10-3
CDR3aa: CAISDGGLAAGELFF

j_gene: .
len: 12
d_gene: TRBD1
v_gene: TRBV10-3
CDR3aa: CALAPQGYEQYF

j_gene: TRBJ2-1
len: 13
d_gene: .
v_gene: TRBV6-1
CDR3aa: CASRGSWGVVQFF

j_gene: TRBJ2-1
len: 18
d_gene: .
v_gene: TRBV6-5
CDR3aa: CASSYSTSSSSLYNEQFF

j_gene: TRBJ1-1
len: 15
d_gene: TRBD1
v_gene: TRBV29-1
CDR3aa: CSVRSQDRGNTEAFF

j_gene: TRBJ1-4
len: 17
d_gene: .
v_gene: TRBV4-1
CDR3aa: CASSQIGEGTNNEKLFF

j_gene: TRBJ1-4
len: 15
d_gene: TRBD1
v_gene: TRBV4-1
CDR3aa: CASSQTGASNEKLFF

j_gene: TRBJ1-1
len: 13
d_gene: .
v_gene: TRBV6-1
CDR3aa: CASSETLNTEAFF

j_gene: .
len: 14
d_gene: .
v_gene: TRBV6-1
CDR3aa: CASSPWQGPYEQYF

j_gene: TRBJ1-2
len: 16
d_gene: .
v_gene: TRBV6-1
CDR3aa: CASSEAEGVTNYGYTF

j_gene: TRBJ2-1
len: 17
d_gene: .
v_gene: TRBV6-5
CDR3aa: CASRYSQGCANSREQFF

j_gene: TRBJ2-3
len: 18
d_gene: TRBD1
v_gene: TRBV7-2
CDR3aa: CASSWGWGTGRRTDTQYF

j_gene: TRBJ2-5
len: 14
d_gene: .
v_gene: TRBV6-1
CDR3aa: CASSEGLYQETQYF

j_gene: TRBJ2-3
len: 12
d_gene: .
v_gene: TRBV6-1
CDR3aa: CASSPQGRTQYF

j_gene: .
len: 16
d_gene: TRBD2
v_gene: TRBV6-1
CDR3aa: CASSPPGTSGSYEQYF

j_gene: TRBJ2-6
len: 14
d_gene: .
v_gene: TRBV6-1
CDR3aa: CASKYSSGANVLTF

j_gene: TRBJ2-3
len: 16
d_gene: TRBD2
v_gene: TRBV25-1
CDR3aa: CASSAAAGGPRETQYF